The next 27 T cell receptor beta chains were all read from a single sample in a study of molecular identifiers for immune sequencing clone quantification. TCRdb fed the PCR reads into MiXCR, producing one record per CDR3 protein. The sample has approximately 500,000 distinct CDR3 sequences; about 21% are singletons. Sequencing was done on a sample of naive CD8+ T cells from blood, with Jurkat cell RNA spiked in. As to subset: FACS-sorted CD8+CD4-CCR7+CD45RA+ naive T cells. These receptors were taken from a human donor in good health. Some libraries in this study had Jurkat cell RNA spiked in.

This clonotype was detected a few times. The chain carries TRBV20-1 and TRBJ1-4, with D unresolved. Trimming stripped 3 bases from V and 5 bases from J, with 19 bases between. In germline, CDR1 is DFQATT, CDR2 SNEGSKA (reference sequence). CDR3 length equals 16 residues. The chain's CDR3 is CSASRAMTHANEKLFF. DNA of the CDR3: TGCAGTGCTAGTAGGGCGATGACACACGCAAATGAAAAACTGTTTTTT.

V and J are TRBV11-2 and TRBJ2-5; no reliable D call. The V end lost 6 bases, the J end lost 5 bases, and 7 bases lay between the germline ends. The CDR3 spans 11 residues. Germline-derived CDR1 and CDR2 are SGHAT and FQNNGV. The CDR3 DNA sequence: TGTGCCAGCAGTAGTTGGGAGACCCAGTACTTC. As protein: CASSSWETQYF. The full variable domain, its missing parts supplied by reference TRBV11-2 and TRBJ2-5, is EAGVAQSPRYKIIEKRQSVAFWCNPISGHATLYWYQQILGQGPKLLIQFQNNGVVDDSQLPKDRFSAERLKGVDSTLKIQPAKLEDSAVYLCASSSWETQYFGPGTRLLVL.

At least ten counts were recorded for this clonotype. The rearrangement links TRBV24-1 to TRBJ2-2; perhaps TRBD1 as D (6 bases). CDR3 length: 16 amino acids. The germline V gene has CDR1 KGHDR and CDR2 SFDVKD. With 3 bases removed from V and 1 base from J, the gap between germline ends came to 11 bases. CDR3 region: CATSDARTENTGELFF. In nucleotides, the CDR3 is TGTGCCACCAGTGATGCCAGGACAGAGAACACCGGGGAGCTGTTTTTT.

This clonotype was recorded many times. The chain uses TRBV5-6 and TRBJ1-1, with TRBD1 matching 9 bases. Germline V lookup: CDR1 SGHDT, CDR2 YYEEEE. J gave up 5 bases and V 0 bases, and 5 bases lay outside the gene matches. This CDR3 comprises 15 residues. As DNA, the CDR3 is TGTGCCAGCAGCTTGGAAGCGACAGGGGGTACTGAAGCTTTCTTT. Translation: CASSLEATGGTEAFF. Full variable domain (remainder filled in from reference TRBV5-6 and TRBJ1-1): DAGVTQSPTHLIKTRGQQVTLRCSPKSGHDTVSWYQQALGQGPQFIFQYYEEEERQRGNFPDRFSGHQFPNYSSELNVNALLLGDSALYLCASSLEATGGTEAFFGQGTRLTVV.

Notes on this clonotype: A much larger clone differs by one base, so this may be a read error. The chain has TRBV25-1 and TRBJ2-7; 7 bases line up with TRBD1. The CDR3 is made up of 15 amino acids. Germline values: CDR1 MGHDK, CDR2 SYGVNS. J was trimmed by 7 bases and V by 4 bases; bases with no gene match: 13. The CDR3 is CASSVFTDRPWEQYF. The DNA of the CDR3 is TGTGCCAGCAGTGTATTTACGGACAGGCCATGGGAGCAGTACTTC.

The rearrangement joins TRBV5-8 to TRBJ1-6, with D possibly being TRBD1 (5 bases). CDR1 is SGHTS and CDR2 is YDEGEE in the germline V gene. Deletions cut 2 bases from V and 9 bases from J, with 21 bases between. This CDR3 is built from 17 residues. Here the CDR3 reads CASSFALYGGLSSPLHF. DNA for the CDR3: TGTGCCAGCAGCTTCGCTTTGTATGGGGGATTAAGTTCACCCCTCCACTTT.

The sample holds a few counts of this clonotype. The chain employs TRBV20-1 and TRBJ2-1; D gene uncertain. CDR3 length: 16 amino acids. Germline V CDR1 and CDR2: DFQATT, SNEGSKA (reference sequence). The germline V and J ends were trimmed by 3 bases and 0 bases, with 15 bases remaining between them. CDR3 in DNA: TGCAGTGCTAGCCCGGTCGGCAGGAGCTCCTACAATGAGCAGTTCTTC. Its protein product is CSASPVGRSSYNEQFF.

J is TRBJ1-1 and V is TRBV7-9, with D maybe TRBD1 (5 bases). CDR1 is SEHNR, CDR2 FQNEAQ, per germline (reference sequence). With 5 bases removed from V and 4 bases from J, the gap between germline ends came to 14 bases. There are 14 residues in the CDR3. The CDR3 region is CASSPKLGGTEAFF. CDR3 sequence (DNA): TGTGCCAGCAGCCCAAAGCTCGGGGGCACTGAAGCTTTCTTT.

This chain uses TRBV6-5 with TRBJ2-6; D could derive from TRBD1 or TRBD2 (6 bases each). CDR3 length: 18 amino acids. Germline V gene lookup returns CDR1 MNHEY and CDR2 SVGAGI. Trimming pared 7 bases from V and 0 bases from J, leaving 19 bases between. The CDR3 DNA sequence: TGTGCCAGCACCCCGAGGGGGGCAGCATACTCTGGGGCCAACGTCCTGACTTTC. This encodes CASTPRGAAYSGANVLTF.

The chain has TRBV29-1 and TRBJ2-5, with D perhaps assigned TRBD1 or TRBD2 (5 bases each). Looked up from germline, CDR1 is SQVTM and CDR2 is ANQGSEA. This CDR3 region has 12 residues. Here the CDR3 DNA reads TGCAGAGCACAGGAGACGGGGGAGACCCAGTACTTC. Its protein product is CRAQETGETQYF. The full variable domain, in which reference TRBV29-1 and TRBJ2-5 provide the parts outside the CDR3, is SAVISQKPSRDICQRGTSLTIQCQVDSQVTMMFWYRQQPGQSLTLIATANQGSEATYESGFVIDKFPISRPNLTFSTLTVSNMSPEDSSIYLCRAQETGETQYFGPGTRLLVL.

This sequence joins TRBV4-3 and TRBJ1-1; possibly TRBD1 for D (5 bases). The CDR3 consists of 15 residues. Trimming left V 3 bases short and J 7 bases short, with 18 bases between. Germline V gene sequence: CDR1 LGHNA, CDR2 YSLEER. CDR3 in DNA: TGCGCCAGCAGCCAGACCCAGGGCCAGTCAGGTGAAGCTTTCTTT. Protein: CASSQTQGQSGEAFF.

Turning to this clonotype: A read error is possible here, since a much larger clone lies one base away. The chain recombines TRBV5-6 with TRBJ1-1, with D tentatively TRBD1 (5 bases). CDR3 size: 16 residues. Germline assignment: CDR1 SGHDT and CDR2 YYEEEE. CDR3 nucleotides: TGTGCCGGCAGCCCCATTTCGTGGGGGGGAGGCACTGAAGCTTTCTTT. This translates into CAGSPISWGGGTEAFF.

Ten or more counts support this clonotype. The J gene is TRBJ2-7, the V gene TRBV14; D not certain. This CDR3 region has 13 residues. Trimming removed 3 bases at V and 6 bases at J, with 12 bases between. CDR1 SGHDN and CDR2 FVKESK come from the germline V gene. CDR3 coding DNA: TGTGCCAGCAGCCATCGCAATGGTCGCGAGCAGTACTTC. Residues: CASSHRNGREQYF.

This clonotype was observed a few times. The chain uses TRBV10-2 and TRBJ2-7, with TRBD2 matching over 11 bases. V dropped 7 bases and J dropped 6; count of bases not matched to a gene: 8. CDR3 length equals 14 residues. Germline CDR1 WSHSY, CDR2 SAAADI. The CDR3 is CASTGLAGFGEQYF. The CDR3 nucleotides are TGCGCCAGCACAGGACTAGCGGGTTTTGGCGAGCAGTACTTC.

This clonotype was seen repeatedly, ten times or more. The chain joins TRBV6-5 to TRBJ2-1, with TRBD2 matching over 8 bases. The CDR3 covers 14 residues. Germline trimming cut 5 bases from V and 3 bases from J; bases unmatched to any gene: 3. Germline V gene sequence: CDR1 MNHEY, CDR2 SVGAGI. The CDR3 DNA reads as TGTGCCAGCAGTAGCGGGAGCAACTACAATGAGCAGTTCTTC. This gives the protein CASSSGSNYNEQFF.

This clonotype was observed a handful of times. The CDR3 DNA follows: TGTGCCAGCAGCTCCCTAGCGGGAGGCCACAATGAGCAGTTCTTC. Its translation is CASSSLAGGHNEQFF. This chain connects TRBV7-6 to TRBJ2-1, with TRBD2 matching over 11 bases. With 4 bases clipped from V and 5 bases from J, the junction kept 4 bases outside the gene matches. Germline V lookup: CDR1 SGHVS, CDR2 FNYEAQ. There are 15 residues in the CDR3.

This chain joins TRBV5-1 and TRBJ2-5, with TRBD2 matching 8 bases. The CDR3 loop spans 15 amino acids. The trim removed 3 bases at V and 4 bases at J, leaving 8 bases unmatched. CDR1 is SGHRS and CDR2 is YFSETQ in the germline V gene. CDR3 sequence reads: CASSWGGREVETQYF. The CDR3 nucleotides read TGCGCCAGCAGCTGGGGCGGGCGGGAGGTAGAGACCCAGTACTTC. Looking up the rest from reference TRBV5-1 and TRBJ2-5 gives the full variable domain: KAGVTQTPRYLIKTRGQQVTLSCSPISGHRSVSWYQQTPGQGLQFLFEYFSETQRNKGNFPGRFSGRQFSNSRSEMNVSTLELGDSALYLCASSWGGREVETQYFGPGTRLLVL.

This clonotype appeared once. The chain recombines TRBV20-1 with TRBJ2-7; the D gene is possibly TRBD1 (5 bases). The CDR3 sequence is 12 residues long. Trimming took off 5 bases at V and 4 bases at J, with 12 bases between the two ends. Germline V lookup: CDR1 DFQATT, CDR2 SNEGSKA (reference sequence). The CDR3 sequence is CSAGVGAYEQYF. As DNA, the CDR3 is TGCAGTGCTGGGGTAGGGGCATACGAGCAGTACTTC.

This clonotype was counted at least ten times. The chain is built from TRBV29-1 and TRBJ2-7; 13 bases align to TRBD2. The germline gives CDR1 SQVTM, CDR2 ANQGSEA. The J segment lost 3 bases and the V segment lost 7 bases, leaving 12 bases of the junction unmatched. This CDR3 spans 16 amino acids. The CDR3 DNA reads TGCAGCGCCCGTGGGACTAGCGGGAAAAAGTTCTACGAGCAGTACTTC. As protein: CSARGTSGKKFYEQYF.

Concerning this clonotype itself: Compared with germline, one end of the junction differs, possibly owing to a read error. The genes are TRBV6-1 and TRBJ2-7; 7 bases are a match to TRBD2. In germline, CDR1 is MNHNS, CDR2 SASEGT. This CDR3 is 17 amino acids long. The CDR3 spells CASGEAGPPVSSYEQYF. CDR3 in DNA: TGTGCCAGCGGTGAAGCGGGACCCCCGGTGAGCTCCTACGAGCAGTACTTC.

Of note for this clonotype: With a much larger clone just one base away, this may be a read error. The chain recombines TRBV2 with TRBJ1-2; D unclear. The length of the CDR3 is 12 residues. Germline CDR1 SNHLY, CDR2 FYNNEI. Trimming took off 6 bases at V and 7 bases at J, with 12 bases between the two ends. The CDR3, as DNA: TGTGCCAGCAGGGATGACTACTGTGGCTACACCTTC. Amino acid sequence: CASRDDYCGYTF.

This clonotype was picked up many times. The J gene is TRBJ1-1, the V gene TRBV4-3; D remains unclear. The length of the CDR3 is 16 residues. V lost 0 bases and J lost 4, with 15 bases in between. CDR1 and CDR2 from the germline V gene are LGHNA and YSLEER. In DNA, the CDR3 is TGCGCCAGCAGCCAAGATGCCCAGACGGGTCGCACTGAAGCTTTCTTT. Translating it yields CASSQDAQTGRTEAFF.

V and J are TRBV27 and TRBJ2-7, with a weak D call TRBD1 (6 bases). Deletions cut 0 bases from V and 3 bases from J, with 12 bases between. Germline loops: CDR1 MNHEY, CDR2 SMNVEV (reference sequence). This CDR3 has 15 residues. CDR3 DNA: TGTGCCAGCAGTTTATCGGGGACATGGGACTACGAGCAGTACTTC. Its protein is CASSLSGTWDYEQYF.

Only a few counts were recorded for this clonotype. V gene TRBV14 combines with J gene TRBJ2-7, with D perhaps TRBD2 (6 bases). CDR1 SGHDN and CDR2 FVKESK come from the germline V gene. V dropped 0 bases and J dropped 1 base, with 13 bases sitting between them. The CDR3 is 16 residues long. The CDR3 DNA sequence: TGTGCCAGCAGCCAAGATAGCGGAGTAATATCCTACGAGCAGTACTTC. Its translation: CASSQDSGVISYEQYF.

For this clonotype: A clone one base away is much larger, so this may be a read error. The rearrangement uses TRBV9 and TRBJ2-7; TRBD2 is a possible D gene (6 bases). The CDR3 consists of 14 residues. Germline lookup yields CDR1 SGDLS and CDR2 YYNGEE. The V gene lost 4 bases and the J gene lost 3 bases, with 14 bases spanning the gap. CDR3 loop: CASSPRLGLYEQYF. The CDR3, as DNA: TGTGCCAGCAGCCCCCGACTAGGTCTCTACGAGCAGTACTTC.

This clonotype was seen only a few times. The V call is TRBV4-3, the J call TRBJ2-3; 9 bases agree with TRBD2. Trimming at V came to 1 base and at J to 7 bases, leaving 6 bases not matched to a gene. Germline loops: CDR1 LGHNA, CDR2 YSLEER. This CDR3 spans 15 amino acids. As DNA, the CDR3 is TGCGCCAGCAGCCAAGGGGGCGGGGGGGCTTATACGCAGTATTTT. This encodes CASSQGGGGAYTQYF.

This clonotype was recorded a few times. The chain combines TRBV7-9 with TRBJ2-7, with D perhaps TRBD1 or TRBD2 (6 bases each). CDR1 SEHNR and CDR2 FQNEAQ come from the germline V gene (reference sequence). The V end lost 4 bases, the J end lost 0 bases, and 13 bases lay between the germline ends. The CDR3 consists of 15 residues. In DNA, the CDR3 is TGTGCCAGCAGCTCCGCTAGGGGGGTCTCCTACGAGCAGTACTTC. Protein product: CASSSARGVSYEQYF.